Here is one TCR beta chain with its context. The target antigen is unknown. The authors prepared UMI-labeled TRB cDNA libraries by 5' RACE. After re-calling the 5' RACE reads, TCRdb lists one entry per CDR3 protein, DNA absent. The listing contains about 120,000 distinct CDR3 sequences. This sample stems from a study of CXCR3-negative and CXCR3-positive naive CD8 T cells. General study findings and limits: Relative to CXCR3-negative naive cells, CXCR3-positive naive cells had more hydrophobic TRB CDR3s.

Sample: naive CXCR3+ CD8+ T cells from blood. Indicated subset: CD45RO-CCR7+CD27+CD95- naive CD8+ T cells expressing CXCR3 (TNR3+). The origin of this receptor is a human donor in good health. Some clones in this sample may be carry-over from other donors' samples.

The CDR3 here is CASSSRTGTNTGELFF. The chain links TRBV28 to TRBJ2-2; checking the TCRdb D call of TRBD1 is not possible without DNA. Germline CDR1 is MDHEN and CDR2 is SYDVKM. The CDR3 runs to 16 residues.